This T cell receptor beta chain was recorded in a study of CD8+ T cells in alopecia areata. This clone came up a few times. In germline, CDR1 is MDHEN, CDR2 SYDVKM. There are 17 residues in the CDR3. The trim removed 2 bases at V and 7 bases at J, leaving 13 bases unmatched. Investigators isolated RNA and reverse transcribed it into cDNA to act as the sequencing template. TCRdb's copy holds only in-frame clones and misses some; the assay was immunoSEQ multiplex PCR. Of 110,000 to 150,000 clones listed, around two thirds were seen once; the top ten hold 36%. The chain has TRBV28 and TRBJ2-2; 7 bases line up with TRBD1. The TCR was taken from a human donor in good health. The sample was CD8+ T cells sorted from blood. The CDR3 reads CASSLPPGYRDSGELFF. The CDR3 bases are TGTGCCAGCAGTTTACCCCCCGGATATAGGGACAGCGGGGAGCTGTTTTTT. Together with reference TRBV28 and TRBJ2-2, the CDR3 gives the full variable domain: DVKVTQSSRYLVKRTGEKVFLECVQDMDHENMFWYRQDPGLGLRLIYFSYDVKMKEKGDIPEGYSVSREKKERFSLILESASTNQTSMYLCASSLPPGYRDSGELFFGEGSRLTVL.